This T cell receptor beta chain was profiled in a study of T cells in Graves' hyperthyroidism and ophthalmopathy. Study outcomes and limitations: Blood also showed most of the thyroid clonotypes that were expanded above 0.001.

This clonotype showed up just a few times. Its antigen is unidentified. The definition of stable Graves' hyperthyroidism was no ophthalmopathy progression within 18 months. CDR1 and CDR2 from the germline V gene are SGHRS and YFSETQ. This CDR3 has 13 residues. Trimming took 4 bases from V and 10 from J; bases not matched to a gene: 7. From RNA transcripts, TCR beta CDR3 regions were amplified. The study used the HTBI primer set for a first-round RT-PCR of the TCR CDR3. TCRdb re-called the multiplex PCR reads with MiXCR, one entry per CDR3 protein. The sample includes about 420,000 distinct CDR3 sequences, 12% to 15% seen only once; the top ten take approximately 5.3%.

This clonotype was sampled from a woman aged 18-29 years with Graves' hyperthyroidism. V gene TRBV5-1 combines with J gene TRBJ1-2; the match to TRBD1 covers 10 bases. Material: blood. The CDR3: CASSPGDRGFYTF. CDR3 DNA: TGCGCCAGCAGCCCGGGGGACAGGGGATTCTACACCTTC.